Below are 14 T cell receptor beta chains sequenced from a single sample in a study of T cell responses to AZD1222 COVID-19 vaccine. Sequencing used immunoSEQ multiplex PCR; TCRdb keeps in-frame clones, though not all of them. This repertoire shows more than 80,000 clones, 92% found once; its top ten account for 3.1%. The sequencing here drew on peripheral blood, taken 28 days after the second AZD1222 dose. These receptors were taken from an adult who received the AZD1222 COVID-19 vaccine.

The chain couples TRBV18 to TRBJ1-6, with a possible D match to TRBD1 (5 bases). V lost 1 base and J lost 10, with 14 bases in between. CDR1 and CDR2 (germline): KGHSH, LQKENI. This CDR3 comprises 15 residues. CDR3 DNA: TGTGCCAGCTCACCACTAGGGGCCCAGGGATCACCCCTCCACTTT. It yields the protein CASSPLGAQGSPLHF.

J is TRBJ2-7 and V is TRBV6-2 or TRBV6-3; D may be TRBD2 (6 bases). This CDR3 is built from 16 residues. The germline V and J ends were trimmed by 0 bases and 4 bases, with 16 bases remaining between them. CDR1 is MNHEY, CDR2 SVGEGT, per germline. CDR3 sequence: CASSYSVSGHSYEQYF. DNA for the CDR3: TGTGCCAGCAGTTACTCCGTCAGCGGGCACTCATACGAGCAGTACTTC.

The V call is TRBV11-3, the J call TRBJ1-1; no definite D call. The CDR3 spans 15 residues. The germline V gene has CDR1 SGHNT and CDR2 YENEEA. The V and J ends lost 0 bases and 5 bases respectively, with 13 bases between them. The DNA of the CDR3 is TGTGCCAGCAGCTTAGACGAGTGGATGCGAACTGAAGCTTTCTTT. This codes for CASSLDEWMRTEAFF.

This chain uses TRBV7-9 with TRBJ2-1, with TRBD1 as a possible D gene (6 bases). The V end was cut by 6 bases, the J end by 4 bases, with 10 bases between. This CDR3 comprises 13 residues. Germline V lookup: CDR1 SEHNR, CDR2 FQNEAQ (reference sequence). The CDR3 nucleotides are TGTGCCAGCAGGAAGGGGGATTACAATGAGCAGTTCTTC. Translation gives CASRKGDYNEQFF.

This sequence joins TRBV19 and TRBJ2-3; no definite D call. Trimming removed 8 bases from V and 3 bases from J, with 6 bases in between. Germline V gene data show CDR1 as LNHDA and CDR2 as SQIVND (reference sequence). CDR3 length: 11 residues. CDR3 region: CASSRTDTQYF. CDR3 DNA sequence: TGTGCCAGTTCAAGAACAGATACGCAGTATTTT.

The chain combines TRBV27 with TRBJ1-6, with 8 bases that match TRBD1. CDR1 MNHEY and CDR2 SMNVEV come from the germline V gene (reference sequence). The CDR3 loop spans 17 amino acids. V lost 0 bases and J lost 3; bases outside the gene matches: 4. The DNA for the CDR3 is TGTGCCAGCAGTTTATCGTCAGGGGGCCTCTATAATTCACCCCTCCACTTT. Its translation: CASSLSSGGLYNSPLHF.

The chain is built from TRBV19 and TRBJ2-2; 7 bases match TRBD1. CDR3 length equals 14 residues. CDR1 is LNHDA and CDR2 is SQIVND in the germline V gene (reference sequence). J was trimmed by 3 bases and V by 5 bases; bases with no gene match: 3. Here the CDR3 reads CASSLTGDTGELFF. The CDR3, as DNA: TGTGCCAGTAGTCTAACAGGGGACACCGGGGAGCTGTTTTTT.

The chain uses TRBV6-6 and TRBJ1-2; D is undetermined. V gave up 0 bases and J gave up 0 bases, with 8 bases separating them. Germline CDR1 MNHNY, CDR2 SVGAGI (reference sequence). CDR3 length: 15 residues. Here the CDR3 DNA reads TGTGCCAGCAGTTACTCTGAGTTCCCTAACTATGGCTACACCTTC. It codes for CASSYSEFPNYGYTF.

Here the CDR3 DNA reads TGCGCCAGCAGTCAATCAGGAGGGGATCCTGACGAGCAGTACTTC. It translates to CASSQSGGDPDEQYF. V gene TRBV10-1 combines with J gene TRBJ2-7; a weak D match, TRBD2 (6 bases). This CDR3 has 15 residues. Trimming removed 5 bases from V and 5 bases from J, with 19 bases in between. Germline V CDR1 and CDR2: WNHNN, SYGVQD (reference sequence).

This rearrangement joins TRBV5-1 to TRBJ2-3; no reliable D call. Per germline, CDR1 SGHRS and CDR2 YFSETQ. With 4 bases removed from V and 0 bases from J, the gap between germline ends came to 6 bases. There are 13 residues in the CDR3. The CDR3 protein is CASSDRSTDTQYF. In DNA, the CDR3 is TGCGCCAGCAGCGACCGCAGCACAGATACGCAGTATTTT.

The rearrangement links TRBV27 to TRBJ1-2; D not certain. Per germline, CDR1 MNHEY and CDR2 SMNVEV (reference sequence). Trimming cost V 7 bases and J 5 bases, with 17 bases left between them. This CDR3 contains 14 residues. The CDR3 DNA sequence: TGTGCCAGCAAGCAGCGGGGATTCGGGTATGGCTACACCTTC. Protein: CASKQRGFGYGYTF.

The chain recombines TRBV19 with TRBJ2-2; tentative D call: TRBD2 (6 bases). The ends were cut back, 5 bases at V and 6 bases at J, with 13 bases in the middle. This CDR3 is built from 14 residues. In germline, CDR1 is LNHDA, CDR2 SQIVND (reference sequence). The CDR3 is CASSPLGGAGELFF. For the CDR3, the DNA is TGTGCCAGTAGTCCTTTGGGAGGTGCCGGGGAGCTGTTTTTT.

This clone came up a few times. The chain is built from TRBV2 and TRBJ1-5; no reliable D call. Trimming took off 3 bases at V and 0 bases at J, with 9 bases between the two ends. The CDR3 is made up of 15 amino acids. CDR1 and CDR2 from the germline V gene are SNHLY and FYNNEI. CDR3: CASSESVPSNQPQHF. The CDR3 region has the DNA TGTGCCAGCAGTGAGTCAGTTCCTAGCAATCAGCCCCAGCATTTT.

To note about this clone: The junction departs from germline at one end; a sequencing error may be responsible. This chain joins TRBV28 and TRBJ1-2; possible D gene TRBD1, 6 bases. The CDR3 totals 12 residues. The germline V gene has CDR1 MDHEN and CDR2 SYDVKM. CDR3 protein: CASSSGTRPLAF. DNA for the CDR3: TGTGCCAGCAGTAGCGGGACAAGGCCCTTAGCCTTC.